Shown below are 10 T cell receptor beta chains from a single sample sequenced in a study of blood T cell repertoires in COVID-19. Repertoires were generated with immunoSEQ multiplex PCR, while TCRdb's copy carries only in-frame clones and drops some. Here the sample spans hundreds of thousands of clones, roughly nine tenths being singletons. Sequenced input: PBMCs or T cells enriched from blood (not recorded which). The receptors were gathered from a woman in her 50s who had recovered from COVID-19.

The rearrangement uses TRBV28 and TRBJ1-3; 7 bases map to TRBD1. Trimming took 5 bases from V and 0 from J; bases not matched to a gene: 13. Per germline, CDR1 MDHEN and CDR2 SYDVKM. The CDR3 is 18 residues long. In DNA, the CDR3 is TGTGCCAGCAGTCTCAAATACAGGGGACATCGCTCTGGAAACACCATATATTTT. Translating it yields CASSLKYRGHRSGNTIYF.

The V call is TRBV15, the J call TRBJ1-5; D gene uncertain. Germline V gives CDR1 LNHNV, CDR2 YYDKDF (reference sequence). V dropped 0 bases and J dropped 6 bases, with 3 bases sitting between them. The CDR3 has 12 residues. CDR3 DNA: TGTGCCACCAGCAGAGATCTTCAGCCCCAGCATTTT. It is translated as CATSRDLQPQHF.

This rearrangement joins TRBV19 to TRBJ2-1; 10 bases align to TRBD2. The CDR3 has 15 amino acids. The V gene's germline CDR1 is LNHDA and CDR2 SQIVND (reference sequence). V was clipped by 6 bases and J by 3 bases; unmatched bases: 5. The DNA for the CDR3 is TGTGCCAGTAGCGGGATAGCGGGAGGCTACAATGAGCAGTTCTTC. Translation: CASSGIAGGYNEQFF.

The J gene is TRBJ2-2, the V gene TRBV28, with a weak D call TRBD2 (6 bases). V shed 2 bases and J shed 3 bases, with 10 bases lying between them. The CDR3 loop spans 15 amino acids. Germline V lookup: CDR1 MDHEN, CDR2 SYDVKM. The CDR3 loop reads CASSLGGEHTGELFF. For the CDR3, the DNA is TGTGCCAGCAGTTTAGGCGGGGAACACACCGGGGAGCTGTTTTTT.

The chain carries TRBV7-9 and TRBJ1-1, with 12 bases that match TRBD1. The V gene end was trimmed by 1 base and the J gene end by 3 bases; junction bases not matched to a gene: 3. This CDR3 spans 16 amino acids. Germline loops: CDR1 SEHNR, CDR2 FQNEAQ (reference sequence). CDR3 residues: CASSLGDRGPDTEAFF. Here the CDR3 DNA reads TGTGCCAGCAGCTTAGGGGACAGGGGGCCAGACACTGAAGCTTTCTTT.

The V call is TRBV4-1, the J call TRBJ1-2; 8 positions agree with TRBD1. CDR3 length: 16 amino acids. Germline V gene lookup returns CDR1 MGHRA and CDR2 YSYEKL. V lost 3 bases to trimming and J lost 3 bases; unmatched junction nucleotides: 9. For the CDR3, the DNA is TGCGCCAGCAGCCACGTACGGACAGGGCCCTACTATGGCTACACCTTC. The encoded protein is CASSHVRTGPYYGYTF.

This clone appeared a single time. This chain connects TRBV28 to TRBJ2-5, with 13 positions matching TRBD2. CDR3 length equals 15 residues. Germline V gene sequence: CDR1 MDHEN, CDR2 SYDVKM. V lost 5 bases to trimming and J lost 5 bases; unmatched junction nucleotides: 5. CDR3 nucleotides: TGTGCCAGCAGTACTGGGGGACTAGCGGGGGAGACCCAGTACTTC. Translated: CASSTGGLAGETQYF.

The chain carries TRBV18 and TRBJ2-3, with no clear D. The V gene's germline CDR1 is KGHSH and CDR2 LQKENI. The ends were cut back, 1 base at V and 4 bases at J, with 12 bases in the middle. The CDR3 contains 15 residues. DNA for the CDR3: TGTGCCAGCTCACCACAGGCCAGCGTCGCAGATACGCAGTATTTT. It yields the protein CASSPQASVADTQYF.

J is TRBJ2-7 and V is TRBV7-8; TRBD2 matches 15 bases. Germline V lookup: CDR1 SGHVS, CDR2 FQNEAQ. The length of the CDR3 is 16 residues. With V trimmed by 5 bases and J by 7 bases, 9 bases remained unmatched. The CDR3 protein is CASSPIRTSGREEQYF. CDR3 in DNA: TGTGCCAGCAGCCCGATCCGGACTAGCGGGAGGGAGGAGCAGTACTTC. The full variable domain, with the rest looked up from reference TRBV7-8 and TRBJ2-7, is GAGVSQSPRYKVAKRGQDVALRCDPISGHVSLFWYQQALGQGPEFLTYFQNEAQLDKSGLPSDRFFAERPEGSVSTLKIQRTQQEDSAVYLCASSPIRTSGREEQYFGPGTRLTVT.

This sequence joins TRBV11-3 and TRBJ2-3; D not certain. The CDR3 runs 12 residues. Trimming took 4 bases from V and 3 from J, leaving 5 bases between them. In germline, CDR1 is SGHNT, CDR2 YENEEA. CDR3 nucleotides: TGTGCCAGCAGCTCACAAACAGATACGCAGTATTTT. This encodes CASSSQTDTQYF. Using reference TRBV11-3 and TRBJ2-3 for the parts outside the CDR3, the full variable domain is EAGVVQSPRYKIIEKKQPVAFWCNPISGHNTLYWYLQNLGQGPELLIRYENEEAVDDSQLPKDRFSAERLKGVDSTLKIQPAELGDSAVYLCASSSQTDTQYFGPGTRLTVL.